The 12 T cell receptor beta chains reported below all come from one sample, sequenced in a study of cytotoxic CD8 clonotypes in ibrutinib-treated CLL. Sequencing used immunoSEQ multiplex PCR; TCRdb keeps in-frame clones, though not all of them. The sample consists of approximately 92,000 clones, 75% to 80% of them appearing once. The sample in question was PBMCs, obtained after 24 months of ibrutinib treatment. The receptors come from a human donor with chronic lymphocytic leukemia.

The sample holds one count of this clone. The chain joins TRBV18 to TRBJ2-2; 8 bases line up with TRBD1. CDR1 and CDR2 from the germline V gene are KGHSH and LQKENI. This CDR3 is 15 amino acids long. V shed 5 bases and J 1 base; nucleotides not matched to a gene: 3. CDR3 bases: TGTGCCAGCTCATCCGGACAGGGGAACACCGGGGAGCTGTTTTTT. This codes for CASSSGQGNTGELFF. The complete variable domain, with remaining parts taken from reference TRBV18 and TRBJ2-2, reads NAGVMQNPRHLVRRRGQEARLRCSPMKGHSHVYWYRQLPEEGLKFMVYLQKENIIDESGMPKERFSAEFPKEGPSILRIQQVVRGDSAAYFCASSSGQGNTGELFFGEGSRLTVL.

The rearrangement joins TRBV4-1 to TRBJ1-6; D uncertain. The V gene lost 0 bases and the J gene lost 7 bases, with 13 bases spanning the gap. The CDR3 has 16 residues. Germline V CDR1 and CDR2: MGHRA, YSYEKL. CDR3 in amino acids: CASSQDGGIGNSPLHF. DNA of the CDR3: TGCGCCAGCAGCCAAGATGGAGGAATAGGGAATTCACCCCTCCACTTT.

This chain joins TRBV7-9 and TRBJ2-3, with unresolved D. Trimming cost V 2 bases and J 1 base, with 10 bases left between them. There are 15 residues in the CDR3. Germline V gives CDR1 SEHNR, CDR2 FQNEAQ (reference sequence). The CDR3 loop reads CASSLNPKRTDTQYF. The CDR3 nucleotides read TGTGCCAGCAGCTTAAACCCCAAGCGCACAGATACGCAGTATTTT.

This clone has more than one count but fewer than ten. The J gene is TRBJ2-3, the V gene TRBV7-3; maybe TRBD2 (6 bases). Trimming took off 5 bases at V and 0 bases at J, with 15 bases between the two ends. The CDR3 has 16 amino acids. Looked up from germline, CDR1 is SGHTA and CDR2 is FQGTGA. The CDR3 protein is CASSPGGGASTDTQYF. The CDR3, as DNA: TGTGCCAGCAGCCCCGGCGGCGGGGCCAGCACAGATACGCAGTATTTT. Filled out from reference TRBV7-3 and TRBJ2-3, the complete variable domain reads GAGVSQTPSNKVTEKGKYVELRCDPISGHTALYWYRQSLGQGPEFLIYFQGTGAADDSGLPNDRFFAVRPEGSVSTLKIQRTERGDSAVYLCASSPGGGASTDTQYFGPGTRLTVL.

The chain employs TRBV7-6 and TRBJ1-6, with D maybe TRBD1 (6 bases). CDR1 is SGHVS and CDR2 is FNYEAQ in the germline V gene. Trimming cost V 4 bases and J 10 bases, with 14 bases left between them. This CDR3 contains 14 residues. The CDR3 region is CASSSRGWGSPLHF. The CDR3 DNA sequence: TGTGCCAGCAGCTCCAGGGGTTGGGGATCACCCCTCCACTTT.

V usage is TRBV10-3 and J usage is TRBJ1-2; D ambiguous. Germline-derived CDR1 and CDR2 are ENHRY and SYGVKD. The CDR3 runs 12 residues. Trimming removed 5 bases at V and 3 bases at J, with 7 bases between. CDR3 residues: CAISLSDYGYTF. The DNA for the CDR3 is TGTGCCATCAGTCTATCCGACTATGGCTACACCTTC.

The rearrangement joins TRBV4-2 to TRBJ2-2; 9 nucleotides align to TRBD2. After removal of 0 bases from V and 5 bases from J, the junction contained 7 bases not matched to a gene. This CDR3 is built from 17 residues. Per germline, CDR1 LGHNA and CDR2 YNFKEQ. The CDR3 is CASSQDRIAGVTGELFF. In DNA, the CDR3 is TGTGCCAGCAGCCAAGATAGGATAGCGGGAGTAACCGGGGAGCTGTTTTTT.

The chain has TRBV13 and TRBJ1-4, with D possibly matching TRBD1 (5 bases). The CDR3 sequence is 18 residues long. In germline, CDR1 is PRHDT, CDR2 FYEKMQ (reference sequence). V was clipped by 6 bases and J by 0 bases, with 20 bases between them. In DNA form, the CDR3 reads TGTGCCAGCAGTCAAGCGGCGCAGACAGTTGCAACTAATGAAAAACTGTTTTTT. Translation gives CASSQAAQTVATNEKLFF.

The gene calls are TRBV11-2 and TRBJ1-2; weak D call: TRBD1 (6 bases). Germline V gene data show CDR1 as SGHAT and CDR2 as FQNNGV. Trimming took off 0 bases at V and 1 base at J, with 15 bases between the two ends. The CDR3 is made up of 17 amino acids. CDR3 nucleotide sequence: TGTGCCAGCAGCTTAGATGGAGGGGGAACCTTTAACTATGGCTACACCTTC. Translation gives CASSLDGGGTFNYGYTF. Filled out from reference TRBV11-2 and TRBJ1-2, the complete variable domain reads EAGVAQSPRYKIIEKRQSVAFWCNPISGHATLYWYQQILGQGPKLLIQFQNNGVVDDSQLPKDRFSAERLKGVDSTLKIQPAKLEDSAVYLCASSLDGGGTFNYGYTFGSGTRLTVV.

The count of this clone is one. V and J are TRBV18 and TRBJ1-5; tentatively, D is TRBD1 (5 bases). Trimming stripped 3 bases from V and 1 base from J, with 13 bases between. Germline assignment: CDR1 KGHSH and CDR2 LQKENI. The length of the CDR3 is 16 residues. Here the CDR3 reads CASSPVRQTSNQPQHF. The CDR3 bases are TGTGCCAGCTCACCGGTCCGACAGACGAGCAATCAGCCCCAGCATTTT.

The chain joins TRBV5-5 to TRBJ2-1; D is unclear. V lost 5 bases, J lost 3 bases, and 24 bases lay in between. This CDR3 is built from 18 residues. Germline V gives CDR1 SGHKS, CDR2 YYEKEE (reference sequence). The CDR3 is CASRIRAPSVSVYNEQFF. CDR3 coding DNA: TGTGCCAGCAGGATAAGGGCCCCCAGTGTTTCGGTCTACAATGAGCAGTTCTTC.

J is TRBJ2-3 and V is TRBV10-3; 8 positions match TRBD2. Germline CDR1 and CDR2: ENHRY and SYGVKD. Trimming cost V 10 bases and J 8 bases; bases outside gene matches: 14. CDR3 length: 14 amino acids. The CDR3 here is CATRAGVGTFTQYF. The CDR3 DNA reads TGTGCCACGAGAGCGGGAGTGGGGACCTTTACGCAGTATTTT.